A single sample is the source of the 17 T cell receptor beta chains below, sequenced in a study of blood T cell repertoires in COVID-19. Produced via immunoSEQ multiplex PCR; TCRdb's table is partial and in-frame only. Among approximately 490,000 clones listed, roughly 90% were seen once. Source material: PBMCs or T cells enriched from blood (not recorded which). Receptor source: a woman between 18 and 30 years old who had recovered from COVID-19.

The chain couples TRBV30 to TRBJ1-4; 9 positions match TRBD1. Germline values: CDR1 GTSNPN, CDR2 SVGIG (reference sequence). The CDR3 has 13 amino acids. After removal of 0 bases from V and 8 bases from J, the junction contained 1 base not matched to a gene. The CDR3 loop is CAWSVQGAEKLFF. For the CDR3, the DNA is TGTGCCTGGAGTGTACAGGGGGCCGAAAAACTGTTTTTT.

This CDR3 is CASSQVMNTEAFF. In DNA form, the CDR3 reads TGTGCCAGCAGCCAAGTCATGAACACTGAAGCTTTCTTT. The V gene is TRBV4-2, the J gene TRBJ1-1, with D unclear. Trimming pared 1 base from V and 0 bases from J, leaving 3 bases between. The length of the CDR3 is 13 residues. Germline V gene lookup returns CDR1 LGHNA and CDR2 YNFKEQ.

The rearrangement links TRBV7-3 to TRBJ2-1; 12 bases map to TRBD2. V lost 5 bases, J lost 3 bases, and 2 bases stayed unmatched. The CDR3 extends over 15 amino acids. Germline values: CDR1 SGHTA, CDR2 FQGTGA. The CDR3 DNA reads TGTGCCAGCAGCATACTAGCGGGGGGCTACAATGAGCAGTTCTTC. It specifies CASSILAGGYNEQFF.

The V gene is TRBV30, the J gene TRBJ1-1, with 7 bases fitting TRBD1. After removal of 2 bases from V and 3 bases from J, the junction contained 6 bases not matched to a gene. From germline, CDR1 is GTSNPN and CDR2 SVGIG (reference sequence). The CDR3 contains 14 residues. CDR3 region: CAWSFDREHTEAFF. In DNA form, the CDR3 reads TGTGCCTGGAGTTTTGACAGGGAGCACACTGAAGCTTTCTTT. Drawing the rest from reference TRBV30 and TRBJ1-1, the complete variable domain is SQTIHQWPATLVQPVGSPLSLECTVEGTSNPNLYWYRQAAGRGLQLLFYSVGIGQISSEVPQNLSASRPQDRQFILSSKKLLLSDSGFYLCAWSFDREHTEAFFGQGTRLTVV.

CDR3 bases: TGTGCCAGCAGCCCTGAGCGGAACACCAATGAAAAACTGTTTTTT. This encodes CASSPERNTNEKLFF. The genes are TRBV7-2 and TRBJ1-4; D is unclear. This CDR3 region has 15 residues. The germline gives CDR1 SGHTA, CDR2 FQGNSA. Trimming removed 5 bases from V and 5 bases from J, with 15 bases in between.

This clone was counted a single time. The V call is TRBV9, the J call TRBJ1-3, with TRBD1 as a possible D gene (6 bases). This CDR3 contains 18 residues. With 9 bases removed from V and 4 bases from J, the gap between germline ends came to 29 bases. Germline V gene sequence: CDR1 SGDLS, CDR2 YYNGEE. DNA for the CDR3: TGTGCCACCAGTCATAGGGCAGGGGTCCCCGTGGCGGGAAACACCATATATTTT. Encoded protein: CATSHRAGVPVAGNTIYF.

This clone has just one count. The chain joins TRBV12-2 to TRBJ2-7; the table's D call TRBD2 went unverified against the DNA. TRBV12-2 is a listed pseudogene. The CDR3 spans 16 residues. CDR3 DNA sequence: TGTGCAAGTGTCCCGAGGGTCTGGGGTGCCTCCTACGAGCAGTACTTC. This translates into CASVPRVWGASYEQYF.

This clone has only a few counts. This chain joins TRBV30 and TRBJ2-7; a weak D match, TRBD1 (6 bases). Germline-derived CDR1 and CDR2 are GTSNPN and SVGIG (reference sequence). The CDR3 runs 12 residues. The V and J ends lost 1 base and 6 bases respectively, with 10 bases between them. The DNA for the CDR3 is TGTGCCTGGAGTGGGGGCAGGGGCGAGCAGTACTTC. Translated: CAWSGGRGEQYF.

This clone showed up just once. The CDR3 nucleotides read TGTGCTAGTGGTTTAGTGGGACAGGGCTATGGCTACACCTTC. Translation: CASGLVGQGYGYTF. The rearrangement joins TRBV12-5 to TRBJ1-2; 9 nucleotides agree with TRBD1. The germline V gene has CDR1 LGHNT and CDR2 FRNRAP. V shed 3 bases, J shed 4 bases, and the junction held 3 bases outside the gene matches. The CDR3 has 14 amino acids.

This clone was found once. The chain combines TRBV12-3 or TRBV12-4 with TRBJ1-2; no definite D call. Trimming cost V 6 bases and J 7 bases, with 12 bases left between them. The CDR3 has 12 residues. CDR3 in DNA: TGTGCCAGCAGCCCCCCTGGCAGTGGCTACACCTTC. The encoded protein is CASSPPGSGYTF.

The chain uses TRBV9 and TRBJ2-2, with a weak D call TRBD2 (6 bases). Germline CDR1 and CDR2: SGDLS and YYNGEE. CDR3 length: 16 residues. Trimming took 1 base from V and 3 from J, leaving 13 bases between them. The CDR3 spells CASSVQPAGYTGELFF. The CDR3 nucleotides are TGTGCCAGCAGCGTACAGCCGGCGGGGTACACCGGGGAGCTGTTTTTT. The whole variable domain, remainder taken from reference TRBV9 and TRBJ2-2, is DSGVTQTPKHLITATGQRVTLRCSPRSGDLSVYWYQQSLDQGLQFLIQYYNGEERAKGNILERFSAQQFPDLHSELNLSSLELGDSALYFCASSVQPAGYTGELFFGEGSRLTVL.

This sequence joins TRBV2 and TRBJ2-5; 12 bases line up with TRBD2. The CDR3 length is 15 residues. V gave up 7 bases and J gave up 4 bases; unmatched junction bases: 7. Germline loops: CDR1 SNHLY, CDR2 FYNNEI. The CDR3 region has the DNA TGTGCCAGCACCATACTAGCGGGGGGTTCAGAGACCCAGTACTTC. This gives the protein CASTILAGGSETQYF.

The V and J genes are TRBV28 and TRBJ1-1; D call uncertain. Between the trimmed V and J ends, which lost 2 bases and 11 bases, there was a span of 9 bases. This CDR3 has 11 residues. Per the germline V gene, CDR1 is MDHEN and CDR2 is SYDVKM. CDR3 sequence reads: CASSLEGRAFF. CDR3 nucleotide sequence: TGTGCCAGCAGTTTAGAAGGGAGGGCTTTCTTT.

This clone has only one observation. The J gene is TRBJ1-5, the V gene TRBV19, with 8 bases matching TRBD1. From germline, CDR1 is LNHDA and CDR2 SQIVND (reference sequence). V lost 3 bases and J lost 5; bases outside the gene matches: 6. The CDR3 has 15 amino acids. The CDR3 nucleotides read TGTGCCAGTAGTATCAACAGGGGGGTGGATCAGCCCCAGCATTTT. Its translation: CASSINRGVDQPQHF.

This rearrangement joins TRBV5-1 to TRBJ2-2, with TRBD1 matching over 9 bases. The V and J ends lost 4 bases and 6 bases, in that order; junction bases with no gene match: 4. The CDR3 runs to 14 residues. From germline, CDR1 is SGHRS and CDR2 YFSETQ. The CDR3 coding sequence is TGCGCCAGCAGCCCAACAGGGGGCCCCGGGGAGCTGTTTTTT. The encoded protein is CASSPTGGPGELFF.

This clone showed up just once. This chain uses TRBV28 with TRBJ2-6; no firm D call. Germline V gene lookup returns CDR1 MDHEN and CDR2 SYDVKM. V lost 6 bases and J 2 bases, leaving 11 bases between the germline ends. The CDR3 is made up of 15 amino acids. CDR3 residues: CASSPVSAGANVLTF. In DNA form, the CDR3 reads TGTGCCAGCAGCCCCGTGTCCGCTGGGGCCAACGTCCTGACTTTC.

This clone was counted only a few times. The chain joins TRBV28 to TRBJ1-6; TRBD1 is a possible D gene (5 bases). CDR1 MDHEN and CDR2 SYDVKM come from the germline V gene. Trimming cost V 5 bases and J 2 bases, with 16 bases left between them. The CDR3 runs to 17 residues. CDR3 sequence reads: CASSATGDPAYNSPLHF. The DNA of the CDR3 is TGTGCCAGCAGTGCAACGGGGGACCCAGCCTATAATTCACCCCTCCACTTT. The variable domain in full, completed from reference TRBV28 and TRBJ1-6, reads DVKVTQSSRYLVKRTGEKVFLECVQDMDHENMFWYRQDPGLGLRLIYFSYDVKMKEKGDIPEGYSVSREKKERFSLILESASTNQTSMYLCASSATGDPAYNSPLHFGNGTRLTVT.